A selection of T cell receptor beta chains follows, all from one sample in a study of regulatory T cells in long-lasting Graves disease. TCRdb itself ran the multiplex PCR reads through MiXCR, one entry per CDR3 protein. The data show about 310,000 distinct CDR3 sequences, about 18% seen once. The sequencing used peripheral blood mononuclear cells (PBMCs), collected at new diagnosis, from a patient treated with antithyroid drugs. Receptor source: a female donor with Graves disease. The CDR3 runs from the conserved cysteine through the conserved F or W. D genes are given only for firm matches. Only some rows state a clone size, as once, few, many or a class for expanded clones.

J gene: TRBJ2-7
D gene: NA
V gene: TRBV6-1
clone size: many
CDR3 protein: CASSPDISYEQYF
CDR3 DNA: TGTGCCAGCAGTCCCGACATCTCCTACGAGCAGTACTTC

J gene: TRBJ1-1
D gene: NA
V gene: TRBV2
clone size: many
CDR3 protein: CASSVGLTGSRTEAFF
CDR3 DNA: TGTGCCAGCAGTGTTGGACTAACAGGTTCGAGGACTGAAGCTTTCTTT

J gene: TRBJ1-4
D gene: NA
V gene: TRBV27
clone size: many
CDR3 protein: CASSLNTGRVNEKLFF
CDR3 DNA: TGTGCCAGCAGCTTAAATACAGGGAGGGTTAATGAAAAACTGTTTTTT

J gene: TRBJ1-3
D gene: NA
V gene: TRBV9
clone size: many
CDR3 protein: CASSVGVSKSSGNTIYF
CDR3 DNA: TGTGCCAGCAGCGTTGGTGTCTCCAAGAGCTCTGGAAACACCATATATTTT

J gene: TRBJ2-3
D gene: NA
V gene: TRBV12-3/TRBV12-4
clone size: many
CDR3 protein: CASSLWSSSTDTQYF
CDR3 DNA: TGTGCCAGCAGTTTGTGGAGTTCTAGCACAGATACGCAGTATTTT

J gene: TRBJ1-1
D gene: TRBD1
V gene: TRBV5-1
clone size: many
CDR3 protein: CASSPGDRNTEAFF
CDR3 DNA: TGCGCCAGCAGCCCGGGGGACAGGAACACTGAAGCTTTCTTT

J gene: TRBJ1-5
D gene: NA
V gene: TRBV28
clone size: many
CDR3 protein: CASLPGLDTFHSNQPQHF
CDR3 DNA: TGTGCCAGCCTTCCCGGGCTCGACACTTTTCATAGCAATCAGCCCCAGCATTTT

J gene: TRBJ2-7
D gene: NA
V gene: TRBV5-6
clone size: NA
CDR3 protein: CASSLGTTALLSYEQYF
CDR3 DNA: TGTGCCAGCAGCTTGGGGACGACGGCCCTTCTATCCTACGAGCAGTACTTC

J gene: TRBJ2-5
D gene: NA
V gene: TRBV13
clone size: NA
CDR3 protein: CASSLGLGTQYF
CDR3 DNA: TGTGCCAGCAGCTTAGGCCTTGGGACCCAGTACTTC

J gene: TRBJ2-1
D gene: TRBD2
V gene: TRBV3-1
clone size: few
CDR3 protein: CASEKEGSGSYNEQFF
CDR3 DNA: TGTGCCAGCGAAAAAGAGGGTAGCGGGAGCTACAATGAGCAGTTCTTC

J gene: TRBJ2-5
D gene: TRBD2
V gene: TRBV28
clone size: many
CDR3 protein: CASSLRTSYAPPEETQYF
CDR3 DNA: TGTGCCAGCAGTTTAAGGACTAGTTACGCACCACCAGAAGAGACCCAGTACTTC

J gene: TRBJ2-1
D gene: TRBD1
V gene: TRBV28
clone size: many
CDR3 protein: CASRQGGNQRVEQFF
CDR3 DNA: TGTGCCAGCAGACAAGGGGGCAACCAACGCGTAGAGCAGTTCTTC

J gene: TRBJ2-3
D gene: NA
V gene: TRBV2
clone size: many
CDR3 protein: CASSAQNRASTDTQYF
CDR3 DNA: TGTGCCAGCAGTGCACAGAACCGCGCTAGCACAGATACGCAGTATTTT

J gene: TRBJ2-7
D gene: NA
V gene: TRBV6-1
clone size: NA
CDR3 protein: CASIMDRNYEQYF
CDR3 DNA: TGTGCCAGCATCATGGACAGAAACTACGAGCAGTACTTC